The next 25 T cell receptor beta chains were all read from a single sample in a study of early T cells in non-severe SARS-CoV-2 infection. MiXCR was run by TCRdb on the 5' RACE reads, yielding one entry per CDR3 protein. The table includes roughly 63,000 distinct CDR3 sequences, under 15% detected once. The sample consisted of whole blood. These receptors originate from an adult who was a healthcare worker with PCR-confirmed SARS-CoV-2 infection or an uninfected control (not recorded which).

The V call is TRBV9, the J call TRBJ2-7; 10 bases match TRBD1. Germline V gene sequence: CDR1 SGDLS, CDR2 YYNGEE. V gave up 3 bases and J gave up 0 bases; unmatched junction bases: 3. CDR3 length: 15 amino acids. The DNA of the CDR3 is TGTGCCAGCAGCGGGGGACAGGGGATCTCCTACGAGCAGTACTTC. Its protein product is CASSGGQGISYEQYF.

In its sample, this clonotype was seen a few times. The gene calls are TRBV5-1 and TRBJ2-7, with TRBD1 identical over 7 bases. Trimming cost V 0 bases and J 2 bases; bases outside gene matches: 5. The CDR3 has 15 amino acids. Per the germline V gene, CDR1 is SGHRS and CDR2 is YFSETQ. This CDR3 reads CASSLGDRLTYEQYF. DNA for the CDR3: TGCGCCAGCAGCTTGGGGGACAGACTGACCTACGAGCAGTACTTC.

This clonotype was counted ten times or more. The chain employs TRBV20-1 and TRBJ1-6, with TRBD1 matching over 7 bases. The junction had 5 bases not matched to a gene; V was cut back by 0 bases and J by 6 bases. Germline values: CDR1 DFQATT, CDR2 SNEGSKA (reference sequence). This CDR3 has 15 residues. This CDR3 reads CSARETGSGNSPLHF. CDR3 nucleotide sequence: TGCAGTGCTAGAGAGACAGGGTCGGGTAATTCACCCCTCCACTTT.

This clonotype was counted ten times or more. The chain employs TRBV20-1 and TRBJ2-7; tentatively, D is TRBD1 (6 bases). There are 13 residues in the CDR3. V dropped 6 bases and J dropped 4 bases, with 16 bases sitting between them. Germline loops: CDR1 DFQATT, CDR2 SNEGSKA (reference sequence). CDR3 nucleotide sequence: TGCAGTGCAAAGCAGGGGCCGAATTACGAGCAGTACTTC. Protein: CSAKQGPNYEQYF.

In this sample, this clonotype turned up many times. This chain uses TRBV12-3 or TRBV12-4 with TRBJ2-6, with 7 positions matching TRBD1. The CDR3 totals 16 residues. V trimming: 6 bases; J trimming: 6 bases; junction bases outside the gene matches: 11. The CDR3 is CASRSPRQGEANVLTF. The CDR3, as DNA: TGTGCCAGCAGATCTCCACGACAGGGAGAGGCCAACGTCCTGACTTTC.

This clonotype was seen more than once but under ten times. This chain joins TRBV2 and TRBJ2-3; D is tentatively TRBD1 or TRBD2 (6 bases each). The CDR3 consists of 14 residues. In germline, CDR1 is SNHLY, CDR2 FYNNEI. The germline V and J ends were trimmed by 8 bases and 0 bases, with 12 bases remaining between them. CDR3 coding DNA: TGTGCCAGCCTGGGGGGCTCGAGCACAGATACGCAGTATTTT. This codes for CASLGGSSTDTQYF.

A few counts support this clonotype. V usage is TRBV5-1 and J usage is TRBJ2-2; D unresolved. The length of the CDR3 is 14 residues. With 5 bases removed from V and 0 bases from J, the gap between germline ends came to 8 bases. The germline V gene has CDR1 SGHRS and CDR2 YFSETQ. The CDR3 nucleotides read TGCGCCAGCAGGGACGGAGCGAACACCGGGGAGCTGTTTTTT. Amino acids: CASRDGANTGELFF. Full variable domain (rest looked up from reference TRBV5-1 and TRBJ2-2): KAGVTQTPRYLIKTRGQQVTLSCSPISGHRSVSWYQQTPGQGLQFLFEYFSETQRNKGNFPGRFSGRQFSNSRSEMNVSTLELGDSALYLCASRDGANTGELFFGEGSRLTVL.

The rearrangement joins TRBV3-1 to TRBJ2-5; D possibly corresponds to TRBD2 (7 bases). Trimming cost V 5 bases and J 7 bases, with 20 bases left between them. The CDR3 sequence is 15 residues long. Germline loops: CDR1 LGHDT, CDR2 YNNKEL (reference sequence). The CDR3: CASSSLGGPRLTQYF. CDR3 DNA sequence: TGTGCCAGCAGCTCTCTCGGGGGGCCCCGCCTGACCCAGTACTTC.

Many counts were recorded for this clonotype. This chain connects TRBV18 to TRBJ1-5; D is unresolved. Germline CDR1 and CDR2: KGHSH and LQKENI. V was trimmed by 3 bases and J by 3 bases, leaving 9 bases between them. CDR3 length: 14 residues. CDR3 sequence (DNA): TGTGCCAGCTCACCCGACACCGACAATCAGCCCCAGCATTTT. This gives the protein CASSPDTDNQPQHF.

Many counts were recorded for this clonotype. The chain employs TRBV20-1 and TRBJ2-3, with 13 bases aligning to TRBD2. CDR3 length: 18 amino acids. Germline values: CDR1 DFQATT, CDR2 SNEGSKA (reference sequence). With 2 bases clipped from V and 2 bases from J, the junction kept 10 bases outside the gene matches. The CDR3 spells CSARPQRLAGGTTDTQYF. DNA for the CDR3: TGCAGTGCTAGACCTCAAAGACTAGCGGGGGGCACCACAGATACGCAGTATTTT.

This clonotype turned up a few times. CDR3 DNA sequence: TGTGCCAGCAGTTACTCGCAGACAGAAGGGGCACCTTTCTTT. Residues: CASSYSQTEGAPFF. The V call is TRBV6-5, the J call TRBJ1-1, with D possibly being TRBD1 (5 bases). V was clipped by 0 bases and J by 12 bases, with 17 bases between them. Per the germline V gene, CDR1 is MNHEY and CDR2 is SVGAGI. There are 14 residues in the CDR3.

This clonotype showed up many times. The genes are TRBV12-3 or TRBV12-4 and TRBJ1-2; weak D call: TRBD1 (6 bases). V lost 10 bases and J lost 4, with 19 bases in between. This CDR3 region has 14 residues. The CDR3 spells CATRDDRNPYGYTF. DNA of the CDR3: TGTGCCACCAGGGACGACAGGAACCCCTATGGCTACACCTTC.

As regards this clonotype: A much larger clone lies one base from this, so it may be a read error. CDR3 nucleotide sequence: TGTGCCAGCAGTGAAGGGACCACTGGTGAAAAACTGTTTTTT. Protein product: CASSEGTTGEKLFF. The genes are TRBV2 and TRBJ1-4; D not resolved. Germline lookup yields CDR1 SNHLY and CDR2 FYNNEI. This CDR3 is built from 14 residues. V was pared by 1 base and J by 7 bases, with 10 bases between.

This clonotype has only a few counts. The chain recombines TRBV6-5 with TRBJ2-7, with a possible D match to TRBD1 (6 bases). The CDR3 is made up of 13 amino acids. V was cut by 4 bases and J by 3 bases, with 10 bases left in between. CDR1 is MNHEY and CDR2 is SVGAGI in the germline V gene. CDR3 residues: CASSSGQNYEQYF. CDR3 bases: TGTGCCAGCAGTTCGGGACAAAACTACGAGCAGTACTTC.

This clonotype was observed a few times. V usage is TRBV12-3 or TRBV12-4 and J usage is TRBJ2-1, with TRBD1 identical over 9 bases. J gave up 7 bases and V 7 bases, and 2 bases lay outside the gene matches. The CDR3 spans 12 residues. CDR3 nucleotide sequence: TGTGCCAGCAACAGGGGGCTGAATGAGCAGTTCTTC. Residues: CASNRGLNEQFF.

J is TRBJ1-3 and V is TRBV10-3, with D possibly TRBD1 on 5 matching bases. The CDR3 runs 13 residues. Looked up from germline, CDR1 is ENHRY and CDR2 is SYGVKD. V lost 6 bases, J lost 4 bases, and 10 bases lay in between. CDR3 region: CAIRVTAGNTIYF. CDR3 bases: TGTGCCATCAGGGTGACAGCCGGAAACACCATATATTTT.

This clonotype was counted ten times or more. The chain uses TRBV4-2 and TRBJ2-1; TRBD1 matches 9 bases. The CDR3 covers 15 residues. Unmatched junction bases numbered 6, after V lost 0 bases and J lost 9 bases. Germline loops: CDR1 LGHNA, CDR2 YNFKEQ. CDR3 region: CASSQDWDRVGEQFF. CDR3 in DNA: TGTGCCAGCAGCCAAGACTGGGACAGGGTGGGTGAGCAGTTCTTC.

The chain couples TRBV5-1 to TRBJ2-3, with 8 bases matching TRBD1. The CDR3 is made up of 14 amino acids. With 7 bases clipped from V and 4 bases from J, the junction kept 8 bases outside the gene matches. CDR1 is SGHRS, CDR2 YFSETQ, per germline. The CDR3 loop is CASGGQAVPDTQYF. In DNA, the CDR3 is TGCGCCAGCGGGGGACAGGCGGTCCCAGATACGCAGTATTTT.

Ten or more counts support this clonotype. The chain's CDR3 is CASSPGTSGEQYF. In DNA, the CDR3 is TGTGCCAGCAGCCCCGGGACTAGCGGGGAGCAGTACTTC. The chain recombines TRBV7-3 with TRBJ2-7, with 12 positions matching TRBD2. The CDR3 length is 13 residues. Trimming at V came to 5 bases and at J to 7 bases, leaving 3 bases not matched to a gene. Germline CDR1 is SGHTA and CDR2 is FQGTGA.

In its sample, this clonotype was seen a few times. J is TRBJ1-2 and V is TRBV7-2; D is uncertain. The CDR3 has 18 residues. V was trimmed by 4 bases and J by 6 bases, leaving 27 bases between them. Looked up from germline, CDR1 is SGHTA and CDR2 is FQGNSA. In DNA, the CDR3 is TGTGCCAGCAGCTCCCTACCACTACGACTCAGCCTTCCGGATGGCTACACCTTC. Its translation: CASSSLPLRLSLPDGYTF.

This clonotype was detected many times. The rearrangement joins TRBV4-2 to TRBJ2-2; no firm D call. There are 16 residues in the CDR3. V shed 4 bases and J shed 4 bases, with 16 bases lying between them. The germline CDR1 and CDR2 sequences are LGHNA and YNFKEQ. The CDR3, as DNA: TGTGCCAGCAGCCTAGAAGGAAGGGTGGGCACCGGGGAGCTGTTTTTT. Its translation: CASSLEGRVGTGELFF.

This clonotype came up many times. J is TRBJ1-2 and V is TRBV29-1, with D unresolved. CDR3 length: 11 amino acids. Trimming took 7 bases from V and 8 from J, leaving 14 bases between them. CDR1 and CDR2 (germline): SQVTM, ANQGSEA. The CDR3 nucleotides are TGCAGCGGGGAAAGTGGCAGGGGCTACACCTTC. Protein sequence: CSGESGRGYTF.

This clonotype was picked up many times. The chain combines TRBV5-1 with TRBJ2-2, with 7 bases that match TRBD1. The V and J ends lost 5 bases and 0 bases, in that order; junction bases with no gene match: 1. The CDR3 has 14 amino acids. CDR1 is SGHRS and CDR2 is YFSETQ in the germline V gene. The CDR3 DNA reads TGCGCCAGCAGGACAGGGACGAACACCGGGGAGCTGTTTTTT. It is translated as CASRTGTNTGELFF.

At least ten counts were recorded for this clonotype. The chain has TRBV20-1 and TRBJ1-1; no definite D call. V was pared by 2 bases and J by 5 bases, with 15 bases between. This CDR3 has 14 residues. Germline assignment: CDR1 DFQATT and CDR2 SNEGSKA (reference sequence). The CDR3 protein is CSARSPRGGTEAFF. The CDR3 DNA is TGCAGTGCTAGAAGCCCTCGAGGCGGGACTGAAGCTTTCTTT.

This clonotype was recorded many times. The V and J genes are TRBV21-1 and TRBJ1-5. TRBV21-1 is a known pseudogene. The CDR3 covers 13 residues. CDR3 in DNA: TGTGCCAGCAGAGTCTTCCCCAATCAGCCCCAGCATTTT. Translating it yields CASRVFPNQPQHF.